This TCR beta chain was sequenced during a study of shared clonotypes between healthy human individuals. The J segment lost 0 bases and the V segment lost 5 bases, leaving 11 bases of the junction unmatched. The CDR3 has 18 amino acids. CDR1 and CDR2 from the germline V gene are MDHEN and SYDVKM. The data were produced by immunoSEQ multiplex PCR, yet TCRdb's version contains in-frame clones alone and is incomplete. The sample has hundreds of thousands of clones, approximately 92% seen once. Naive-designated CD8 cells lacked CD45RO, were positively enriched for CCR7, and omitted terminally differentiated effector memory CD45RA+ cells. Every contributor of samples was a Caucasian grown-up residing in Nashville, Tennessee.

The clonotype originates from a young man in good health. Input material: naive CD8+ T cells sorted from blood. V usage is TRBV28 and J usage is TRBJ2-1; 9 bases match TRBD2. CDR3 sequence: CASSRLAEGKSSYNEQFF. The CDR3 nucleotides are TGTGCCAGCAGTAGACTAGCGGAGGGTAAGAGCTCCTACAATGAGCAGTTCTTC.